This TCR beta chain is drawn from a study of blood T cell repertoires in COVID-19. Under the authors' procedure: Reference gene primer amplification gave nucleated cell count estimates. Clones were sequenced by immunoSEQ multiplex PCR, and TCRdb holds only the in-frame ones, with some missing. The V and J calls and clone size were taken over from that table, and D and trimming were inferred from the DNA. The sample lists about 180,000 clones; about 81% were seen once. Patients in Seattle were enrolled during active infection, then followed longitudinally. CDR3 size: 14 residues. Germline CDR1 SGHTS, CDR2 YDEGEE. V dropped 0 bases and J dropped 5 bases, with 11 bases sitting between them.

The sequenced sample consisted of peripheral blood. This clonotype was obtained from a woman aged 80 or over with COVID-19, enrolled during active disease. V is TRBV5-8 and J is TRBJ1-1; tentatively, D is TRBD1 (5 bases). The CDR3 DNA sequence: TGTGCCAGCAGCTTGGAGTTGGGGCGGACTGAAGCTTTCTTT. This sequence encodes CASSLELGRTEAFF.